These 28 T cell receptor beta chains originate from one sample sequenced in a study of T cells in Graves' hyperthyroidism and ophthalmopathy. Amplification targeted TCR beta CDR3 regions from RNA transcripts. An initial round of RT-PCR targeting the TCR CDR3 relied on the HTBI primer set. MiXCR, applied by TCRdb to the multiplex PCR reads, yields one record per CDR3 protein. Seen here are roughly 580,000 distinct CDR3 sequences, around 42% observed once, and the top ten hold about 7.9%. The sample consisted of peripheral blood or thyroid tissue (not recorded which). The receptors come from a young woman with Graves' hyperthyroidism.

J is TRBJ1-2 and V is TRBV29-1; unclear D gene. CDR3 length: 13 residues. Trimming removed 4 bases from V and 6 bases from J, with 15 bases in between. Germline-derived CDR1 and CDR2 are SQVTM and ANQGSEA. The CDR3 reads CSVVPGNSHGYTF. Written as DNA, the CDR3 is TGCAGCGTTGTCCCGGGGAATTCGCATGGCTACACCTTC.

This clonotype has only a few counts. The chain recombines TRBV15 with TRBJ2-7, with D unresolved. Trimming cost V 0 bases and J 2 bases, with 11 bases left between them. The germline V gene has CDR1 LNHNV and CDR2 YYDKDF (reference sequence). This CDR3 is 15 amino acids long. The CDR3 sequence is CATSRDLGPTYEQYF. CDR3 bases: TGTGCCACCAGCAGAGATTTAGGCCCGACCTACGAGCAGTACTTC. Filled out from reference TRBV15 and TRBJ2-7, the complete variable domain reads DAMVIQNPRYQVTQFGKPVTLSCSQTLNHNVMYWYQQKSSQAPKLLFHYYDKDFNNEADTPDNFQSRRPNTSFCFLDIRSPGLGDTAMYLCATSRDLGPTYEQYFGPGTRLTVT.

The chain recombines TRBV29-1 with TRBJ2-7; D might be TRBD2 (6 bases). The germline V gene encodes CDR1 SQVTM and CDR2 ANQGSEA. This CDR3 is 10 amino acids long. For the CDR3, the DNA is TGCACCGGGCGGGAACTCGAGCAGTACTTC. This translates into CTGRELEQYF.

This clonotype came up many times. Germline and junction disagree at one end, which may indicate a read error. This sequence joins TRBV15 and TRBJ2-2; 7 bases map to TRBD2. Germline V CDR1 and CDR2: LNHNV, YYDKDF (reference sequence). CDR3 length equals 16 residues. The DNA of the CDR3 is TGTGCCACCAAGTTCGGTGGGAGGGCGAACACCGGGGAGCTGTCTTGG. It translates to CATKFGGRANTGELSW.

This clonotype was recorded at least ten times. The DNA for the CDR3 is TGTGCCAGCACGGGAGTCACTGAAGCTTTCTTT. This sequence encodes CASTGVTEAFF. J is TRBJ1-1 and V is TRBV2; D gene uncertain. The CDR3 runs 11 residues. Germline CDR1 reads SNHLY; CDR2 reads FYNNEI. V lost 7 bases and J lost 4, with 7 bases in between.

The CDR3 sequence: CASSLAGGAPGYTF. CDR3 in DNA: TGTGCCAGCAGCTTAGCGGGGGGCGCTCCGGGCTACACCTTC. The rearrangement links TRBV7-2 to TRBJ1-2; D may be TRBD1 (6 bases). CDR1 is SGHTA, CDR2 FQGNSA, per germline. This CDR3 is 14 amino acids long. V lost 0 bases and J lost 8, with 13 bases in between. The entire variable domain, with the rest obtained from reference TRBV7-2 and TRBJ1-2, is as follows: GAGVSQSPSNKVTEKGKDVELRCDPISGHTALYWYRQSLGQGLEFLIYFQGNSAPDKSGLPSDRFSAERTGGSVSTLTIQRTQQEDSAVYLCASSLAGGAPGYTFGSGTRLTVV.

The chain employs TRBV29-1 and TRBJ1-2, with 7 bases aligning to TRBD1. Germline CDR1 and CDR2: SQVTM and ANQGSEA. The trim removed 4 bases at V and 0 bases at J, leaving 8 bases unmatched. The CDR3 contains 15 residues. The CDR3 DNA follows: TGCAGCGTTGGTCCGGGACAGCCCCCTAACTATGGCTACACCTTC. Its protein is CSVGPGQPPNYGYTF.

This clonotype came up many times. The CDR3 coding sequence is TGTGCCAGCGCCCCACAAGACTGGGGAGAGACCCAGTACTTC. It codes for CASAPQDWGETQYF. This sequence joins TRBV7-9 and TRBJ2-5, with D unresolved. V was pared by 8 bases and J by 4 bases, with 17 bases between. Germline assignment: CDR1 SEHNR and CDR2 FQNEAQ (reference sequence). This CDR3 contains 14 residues. Supplemented by reference TRBV7-9 and TRBJ2-5, the full variable domain reads DTGVSQNPRHKITKRGQNVTFRCDPISEHNRLYWYRQTLGQGPEFLTYFQNEAQLEKSRLLSDRFSAERPKGSFSTLEIQRTEQGDSAMYLCASAPQDWGETQYFGPGTRLLVL.

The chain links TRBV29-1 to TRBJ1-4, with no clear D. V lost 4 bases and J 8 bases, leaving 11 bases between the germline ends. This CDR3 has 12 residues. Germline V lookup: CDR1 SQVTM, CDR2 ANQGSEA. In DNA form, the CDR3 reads TGCAGCGTTGTGGAGGGCACCGAAAAACTGTTTTTT. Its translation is CSVVEGTEKLFF.

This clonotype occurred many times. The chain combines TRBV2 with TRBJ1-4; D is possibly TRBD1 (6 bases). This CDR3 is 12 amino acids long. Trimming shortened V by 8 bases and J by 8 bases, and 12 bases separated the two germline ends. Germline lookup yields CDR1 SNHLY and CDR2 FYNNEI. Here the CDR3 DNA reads TGTGCCAGCTTCAGGGGTGGAGAAAAACTGTTTTTT. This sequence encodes CASFRGGEKLFF.

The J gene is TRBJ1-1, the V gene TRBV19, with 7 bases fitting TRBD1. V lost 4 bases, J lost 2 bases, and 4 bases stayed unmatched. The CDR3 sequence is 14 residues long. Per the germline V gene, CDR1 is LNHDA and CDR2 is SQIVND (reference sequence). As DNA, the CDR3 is TGTGCCAGTAGTACCAGGGGGAGTAACACTGAAGCTTTCTTT. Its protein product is CASSTRGSNTEAFF.

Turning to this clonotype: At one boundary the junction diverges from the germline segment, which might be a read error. The CDR3 DNA is TGCGCCAGCAGCCAAGAGAGTCGGGGTAGCAATCAGCCCCAGCATTTT. Translated: CASSQESRGSNQPQHF. The chain is built from TRBV7-2 and TRBJ1-5; D is unresolved. Per the germline V gene, CDR1 is SGHTA and CDR2 is FQGNSA. The CDR3 runs 16 residues.

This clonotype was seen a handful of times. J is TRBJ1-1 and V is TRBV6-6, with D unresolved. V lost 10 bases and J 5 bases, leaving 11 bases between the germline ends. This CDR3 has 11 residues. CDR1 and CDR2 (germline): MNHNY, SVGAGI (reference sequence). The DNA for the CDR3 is TGTGCCACGACGCGGGATACTGAAGCTTTCTTT. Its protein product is CATTRDTEAFF.

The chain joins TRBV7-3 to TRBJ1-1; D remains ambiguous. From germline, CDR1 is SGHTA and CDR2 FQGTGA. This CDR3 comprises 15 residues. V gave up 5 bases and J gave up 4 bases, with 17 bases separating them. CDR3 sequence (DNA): TGTGCCAGCAGCCCCGACCCGGGGTGGGGCACTGAAGCTTTCTTT. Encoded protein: CASSPDPGWGTEAFF.

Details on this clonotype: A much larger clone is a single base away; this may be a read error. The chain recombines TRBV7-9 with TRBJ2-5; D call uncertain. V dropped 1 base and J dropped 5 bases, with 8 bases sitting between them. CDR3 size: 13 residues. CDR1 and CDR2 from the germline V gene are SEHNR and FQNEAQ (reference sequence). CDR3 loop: CASSLGSWETQYF. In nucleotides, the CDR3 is TGTGCCAGCAGCTTAGGCAGTTGGGAGACCCAGTACTTC.

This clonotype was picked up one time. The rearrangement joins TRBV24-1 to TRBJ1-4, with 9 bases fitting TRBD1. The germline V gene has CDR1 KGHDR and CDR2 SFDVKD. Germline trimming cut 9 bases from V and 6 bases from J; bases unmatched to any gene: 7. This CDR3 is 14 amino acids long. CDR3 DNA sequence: TGTGCCACCCCTCCTAGGACAGGGGATGAAAAACTGTTTTTT. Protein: CATPPRTGDEKLFF.

CDR3 in amino acids: CASSLREGANVLTF. The CDR3 nucleotides read TGTGCCAGCAGCCTCCGGGAGGGGGCCAACGTCCTGACTTTC. J is TRBJ2-6 and V is TRBV7-3; weak D call: TRBD2 (6 bases). Germline values: CDR1 SGHTA, CDR2 FQGTGA. The germline V and J ends were trimmed by 5 bases and 4 bases, with 9 bases remaining between them. The length of the CDR3 is 14 residues.

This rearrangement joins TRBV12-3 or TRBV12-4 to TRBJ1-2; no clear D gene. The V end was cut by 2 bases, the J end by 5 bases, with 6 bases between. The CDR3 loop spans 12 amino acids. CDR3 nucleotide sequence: TGTGCCAGCAGTTTACGAAGGTATGGCTACACCTTC. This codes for CASSLRRYGYTF.

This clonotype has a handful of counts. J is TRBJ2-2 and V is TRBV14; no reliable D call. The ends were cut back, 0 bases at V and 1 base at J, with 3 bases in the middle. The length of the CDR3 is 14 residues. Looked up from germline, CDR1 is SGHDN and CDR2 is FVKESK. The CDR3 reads CASSQDWNTGELFF. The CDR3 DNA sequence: TGTGCCAGCAGCCAAGATTGGAACACCGGGGAGCTGTTTTTT.

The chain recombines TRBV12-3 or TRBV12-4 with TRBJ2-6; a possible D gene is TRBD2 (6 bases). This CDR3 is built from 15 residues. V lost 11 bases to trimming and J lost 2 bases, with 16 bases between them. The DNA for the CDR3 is TGTGCCGCGGGGAGAGCCGTTACTGGGGCCAACGTCCTGACTTTC. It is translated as CAAGRAVTGANVLTF.

CDR3 sequence reads: CSYSGQGAEAFF. CDR3 DNA sequence: TGCAGTTACTCGGGACAGGGTGCCGAAGCTTTCTTT. This chain uses TRBV20-1 with TRBJ1-1, with TRBD1 matching over 9 bases. Germline V lookup: CDR1 DFQATT, CDR2 SNEGSKA (reference sequence). The V and J ends lost 8 bases and 8 bases, in that order; junction bases with no gene match: 9. This CDR3 contains 12 residues.

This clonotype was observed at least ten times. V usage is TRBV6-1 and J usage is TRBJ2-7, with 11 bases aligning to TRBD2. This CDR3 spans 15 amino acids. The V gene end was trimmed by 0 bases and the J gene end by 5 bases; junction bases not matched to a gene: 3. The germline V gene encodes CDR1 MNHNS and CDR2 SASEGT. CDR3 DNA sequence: TGTGCCAGCAGTGAAGCTACTAGCGGGAGCAACGAGCAGTACTTC. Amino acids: CASSEATSGSNEQYF.

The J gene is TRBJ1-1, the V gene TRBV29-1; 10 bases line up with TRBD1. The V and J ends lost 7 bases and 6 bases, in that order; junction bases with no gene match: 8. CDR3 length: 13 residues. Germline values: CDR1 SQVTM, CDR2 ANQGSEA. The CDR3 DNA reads TGCAGCGCAGCCGGGACAGGGGACTCTGAAGCTTTCTTT. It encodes CSAAGTGDSEAFF.

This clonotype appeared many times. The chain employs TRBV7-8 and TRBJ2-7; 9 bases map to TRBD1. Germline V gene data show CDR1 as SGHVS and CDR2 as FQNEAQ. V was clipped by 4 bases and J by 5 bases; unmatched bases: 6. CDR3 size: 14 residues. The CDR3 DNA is TGTGCCAGCAGCTGGGGACAGGGAGGGAACGAGCAGTACTTC. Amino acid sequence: CASSWGQGGNEQYF.

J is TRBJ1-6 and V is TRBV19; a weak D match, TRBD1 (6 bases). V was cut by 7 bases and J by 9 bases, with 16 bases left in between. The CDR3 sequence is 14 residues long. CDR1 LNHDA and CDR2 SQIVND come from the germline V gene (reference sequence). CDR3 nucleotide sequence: TGTGCCAGTACCGAGACAGGTTGGACTTCACCCCTCCACTTT. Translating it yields CASTETGWTSPLHF. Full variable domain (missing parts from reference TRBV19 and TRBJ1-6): DGGITQSPKYLFRKEGQNVTLSCEQNLNHDAMYWYRQDPGQGLRLIYYSQIVNDFQKGDIAEGYSVSREKKESFPLTVTSAQKNPTAFYLCASTETGWTSPLHFGNGTRLTVT.

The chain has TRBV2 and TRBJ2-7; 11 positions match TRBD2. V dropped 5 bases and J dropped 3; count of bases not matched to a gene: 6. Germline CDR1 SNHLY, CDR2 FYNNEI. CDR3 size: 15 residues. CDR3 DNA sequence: TGTGCCAGCAGTAAGGGGACTAGCGGCCACTACGAGCAGTACTTC. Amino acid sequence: CASSKGTSGHYEQYF.

The CDR3 protein is CASRSYKDRSGYTF. DNA for the CDR3: TGTGCCAGCAGATCCTACAAAGACAGGTCTGGCTACACCTTC. The chain has TRBV6-6 and TRBJ1-2; D perhaps matches TRBD1 (6 bases). The CDR3 totals 14 residues. The germline gives CDR1 MNHNY, CDR2 SVGAGI (reference sequence). Trimming removed 6 bases at V and 7 bases at J, with 18 bases between.

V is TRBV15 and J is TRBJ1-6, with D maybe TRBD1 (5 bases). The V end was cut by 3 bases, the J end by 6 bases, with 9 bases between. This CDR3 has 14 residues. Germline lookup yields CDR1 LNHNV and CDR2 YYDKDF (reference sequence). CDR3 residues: CATSRGTSNSPLHF. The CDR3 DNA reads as TGTGCCACCAGCAGGGGGACGAGTAATTCACCCCTCCACTTT.